The present TCR beta chain was sequenced within a study of OX40 agonist ivuxolimab in advanced cancers. Across the study: In this trial design, patients received ivuxolimab intravenously at 0.01 to 10 mg/kg every 2 weeks. Prior checkpoint blockade (anti-PD-1, anti-PD-L1 or anti-CTLA-4) was permitted; roughly 40% had it. The dose-escalation cohort had hepatocellular carcinoma, melanoma, renal cell or head and neck cancer.

V lost 4 bases and J lost 8; bases outside the gene matches: 7. This CDR3 has 13 amino acids. The germline V gene has CDR1 SQVTM and CDR2 ANQGSEA. With baseline, cycle 4 day 1, and cycle 7 day 1 as timepoints, blood was sampled. Profiled with immunoSEQ multiplex PCR; TCRdb holds only in-frame clones, not every one. The table records tens of thousands of clones, around 87% of them present only once. The chain is built from TRBV29-1 and TRBJ2-2, with 7 bases that match TRBD2. The origin of this receptor is an adult with an advanced solid tumor such as melanoma, head and neck, liver or kidney cancer. This material consisted of CD4+ or CD8+ T cells sorted from blood, taken in a trial of the OX40 agonist ivuxolimab. The CDR3 nucleotides are TGCAGCGTTGGCGGGACTACCCAAGGGGAGCTGTTTTTT. Amino acid sequence: CSVGGTTQGELFF.